The entry that follows covers one TCR beta chain sequence. Source study methods: Quantification of nucleated cells was approximated via reference gene primer amplification. Sequencing was performed with immunoSEQ multiplex PCR; in TCRdb, only in-frame clones are kept and a portion is missing. For V, J and clone size, that table is used; D and trimming come from the DNA. Among about 190,000 clones, 65% to 85% were seen once, and the ten largest hold around 3.5%. This entry belongs to a study of blood T cell repertoires in COVID-19. The ends were cut back, 2 bases at V and 2 bases at J, with 15 bases in the middle. The length of the CDR3 is 16 residues. Germline CDR1 is MNHEY and CDR2 is SVGAGI.

The TCR sequence derives from a woman in her twenties or thirties who had recovered from COVID-19. Sequenced material: PBMCs or T cells enriched from blood (not recorded which). The chain employs TRBV6-5 and TRBJ1-1, with D maybe TRBD1 (5 bases). The CDR3 loop reads CASSYTGGRRNTEAFF. The CDR3 region has the DNA TGTGCCAGCAGTTACACCGGGGGGAGGCGAAACACTGAAGCTTTCTTT.